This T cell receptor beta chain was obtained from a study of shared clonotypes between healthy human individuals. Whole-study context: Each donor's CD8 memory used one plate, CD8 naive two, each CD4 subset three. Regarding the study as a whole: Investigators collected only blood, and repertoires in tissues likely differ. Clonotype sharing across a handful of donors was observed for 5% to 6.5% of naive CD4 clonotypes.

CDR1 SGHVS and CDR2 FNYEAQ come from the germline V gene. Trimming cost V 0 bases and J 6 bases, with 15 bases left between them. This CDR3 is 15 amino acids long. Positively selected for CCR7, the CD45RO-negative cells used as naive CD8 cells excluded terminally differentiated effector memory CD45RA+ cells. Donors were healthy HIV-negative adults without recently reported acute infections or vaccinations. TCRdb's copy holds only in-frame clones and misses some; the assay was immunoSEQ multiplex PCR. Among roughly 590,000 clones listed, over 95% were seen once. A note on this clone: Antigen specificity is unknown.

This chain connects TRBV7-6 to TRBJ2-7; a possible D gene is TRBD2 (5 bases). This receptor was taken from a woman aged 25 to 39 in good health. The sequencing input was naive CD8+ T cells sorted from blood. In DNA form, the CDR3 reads TGTGCCAGCAGCTTAGCGCGAGGGCCCCGCGGCGAGCAGTACTTC. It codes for CASSLARGPRGEQYF.